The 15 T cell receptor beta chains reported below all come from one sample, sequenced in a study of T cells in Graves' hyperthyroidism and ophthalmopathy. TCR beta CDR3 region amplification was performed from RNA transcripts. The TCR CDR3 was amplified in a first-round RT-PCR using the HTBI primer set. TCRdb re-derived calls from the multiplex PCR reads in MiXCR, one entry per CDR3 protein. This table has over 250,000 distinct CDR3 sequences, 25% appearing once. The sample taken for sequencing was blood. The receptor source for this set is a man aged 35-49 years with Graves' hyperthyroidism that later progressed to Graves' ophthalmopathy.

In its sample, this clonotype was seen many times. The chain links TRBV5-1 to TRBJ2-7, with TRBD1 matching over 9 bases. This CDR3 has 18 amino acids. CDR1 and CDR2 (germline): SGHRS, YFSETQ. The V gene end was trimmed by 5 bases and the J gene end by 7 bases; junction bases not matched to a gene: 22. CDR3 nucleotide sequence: TGCGCCAGCAGTTTTCAACCGGGACAGGGCCCAGCGGGGAGGGAGCAGTACTTC. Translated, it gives CASSFQPGQGPAGREQYF.

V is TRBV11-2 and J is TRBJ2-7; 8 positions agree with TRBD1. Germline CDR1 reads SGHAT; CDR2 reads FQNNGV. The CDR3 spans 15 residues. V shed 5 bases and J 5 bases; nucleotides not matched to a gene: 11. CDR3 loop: CASSRATGDRDEQYF. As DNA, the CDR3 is TGTGCCAGCAGCAGAGCGACAGGGGACCGCGACGAGCAGTACTTC.

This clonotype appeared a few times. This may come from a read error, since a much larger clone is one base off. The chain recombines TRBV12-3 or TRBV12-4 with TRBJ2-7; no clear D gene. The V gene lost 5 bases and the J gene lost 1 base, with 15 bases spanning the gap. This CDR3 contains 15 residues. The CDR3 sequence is CASSLELEPSYEQYF. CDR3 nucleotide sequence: TGTGCCAGCAGTCTCGAACTTGAGCCTTCCTACGAGCAGTACTTC.

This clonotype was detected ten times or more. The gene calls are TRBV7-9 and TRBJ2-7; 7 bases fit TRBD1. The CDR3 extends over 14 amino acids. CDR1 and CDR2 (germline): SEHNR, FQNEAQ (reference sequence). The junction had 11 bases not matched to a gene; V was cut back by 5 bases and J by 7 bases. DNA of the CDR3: TGTGCCAGCAGCCTCGCTGGACAGGCTACGGAGCAGTACTTC. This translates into CASSLAGQATEQYF.

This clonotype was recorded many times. CDR3 region: CATSRDFGGGRGSTEEAFF. The DNA for the CDR3 is TGTGCCACCAGCAGAGATTTCGGTGGGGGCAGGGGGAGTACGGAGGAAGCTTTCTTT. The chain combines TRBV15 with TRBJ1-1, with 7 bases identical to TRBD1. Germline V CDR1 and CDR2: LNHNV, YYDKDF (reference sequence). The CDR3 contains 19 residues. V trimming: 0 bases; J trimming: 8 bases; junction bases outside the gene matches: 21.

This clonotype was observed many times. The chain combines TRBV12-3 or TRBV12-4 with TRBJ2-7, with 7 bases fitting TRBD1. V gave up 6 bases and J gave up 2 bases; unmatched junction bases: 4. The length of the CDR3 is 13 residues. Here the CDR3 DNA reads TGTGCCAGCAGGGGGACAGCGCCCTACGAGCAGTACTTC. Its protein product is CASRGTAPYEQYF.

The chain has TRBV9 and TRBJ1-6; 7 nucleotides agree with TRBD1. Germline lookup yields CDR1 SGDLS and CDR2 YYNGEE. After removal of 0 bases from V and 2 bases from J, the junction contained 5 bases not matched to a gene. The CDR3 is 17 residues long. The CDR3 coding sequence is TGTGCCAGCAGCGTAGTAGAAGGGGGCGCCTATAATTCACCCCTCCACTTT. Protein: CASSVVEGGAYNSPLHF.

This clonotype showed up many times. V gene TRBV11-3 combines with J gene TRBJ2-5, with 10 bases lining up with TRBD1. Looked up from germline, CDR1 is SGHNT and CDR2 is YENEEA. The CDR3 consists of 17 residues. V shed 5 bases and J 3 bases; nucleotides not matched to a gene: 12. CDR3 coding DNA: TGTGCCAGCAGCCGATCCTGGGACAGGGGAGGAGAAGAGACCCAGTACTTC. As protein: CASSRSWDRGGEETQYF.

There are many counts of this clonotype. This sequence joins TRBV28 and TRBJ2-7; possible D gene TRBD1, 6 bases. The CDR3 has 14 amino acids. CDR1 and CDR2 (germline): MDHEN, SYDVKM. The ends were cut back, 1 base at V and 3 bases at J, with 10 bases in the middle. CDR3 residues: CASSLSGQNYEQYF. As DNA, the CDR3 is TGTGCCAGCAGTTTATCAGGACAGAACTACGAGCAGTACTTC.

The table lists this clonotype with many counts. Here the CDR3 DNA reads TGTGCCAGCAGCCGGCTTGGGACTCAAGGGGCCGGGGAGCTGTTTTTT. Its protein product is CASSRLGTQGAGELFF. The chain links TRBV14 to TRBJ2-2, with D perhaps TRBD2 (6 bases). Germline CDR1 is SGHDN and CDR2 is FVKESK. Trimming stripped 4 bases from V and 6 bases from J, with 18 bases between. This CDR3 comprises 16 residues.

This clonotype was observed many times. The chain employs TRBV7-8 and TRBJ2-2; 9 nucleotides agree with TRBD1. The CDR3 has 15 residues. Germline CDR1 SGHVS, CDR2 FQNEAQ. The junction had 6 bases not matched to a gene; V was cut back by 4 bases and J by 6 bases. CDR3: CASSSGQGVAGELFF. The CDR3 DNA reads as TGTGCCAGCAGCTCGGGACAGGGCGTCGCCGGGGAGCTGTTTTTT.

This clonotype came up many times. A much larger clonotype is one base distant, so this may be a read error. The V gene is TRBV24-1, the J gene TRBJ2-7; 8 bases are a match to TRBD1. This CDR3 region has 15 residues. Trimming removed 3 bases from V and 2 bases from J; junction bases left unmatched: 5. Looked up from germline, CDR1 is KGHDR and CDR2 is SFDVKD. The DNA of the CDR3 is TGTGCCACCAGTGATCCGGGACAGGATGCCTACGAGCAGTACTTC. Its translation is CATSDPGQDAYEQYF.

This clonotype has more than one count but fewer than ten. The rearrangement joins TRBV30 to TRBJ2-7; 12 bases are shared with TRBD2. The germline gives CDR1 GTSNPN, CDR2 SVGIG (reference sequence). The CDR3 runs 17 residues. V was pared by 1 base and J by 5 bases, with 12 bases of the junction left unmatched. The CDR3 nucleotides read TGTGCCTGGAGTGCCTGGGGCCTAGCGGGAGGGCCCAACGAGCAGTACTTC. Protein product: CAWSAWGLAGGPNEQYF.

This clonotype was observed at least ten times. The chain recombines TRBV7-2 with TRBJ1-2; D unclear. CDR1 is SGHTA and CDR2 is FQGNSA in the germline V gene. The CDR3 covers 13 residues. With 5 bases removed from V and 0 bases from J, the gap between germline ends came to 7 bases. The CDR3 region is CASSIHANYGYTF. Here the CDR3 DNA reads TGTGCCAGCAGCATACACGCTAACTATGGCTACACCTTC.

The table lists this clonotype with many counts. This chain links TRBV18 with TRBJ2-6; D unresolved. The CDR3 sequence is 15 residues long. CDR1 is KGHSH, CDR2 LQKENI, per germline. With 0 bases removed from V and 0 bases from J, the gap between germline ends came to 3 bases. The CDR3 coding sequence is TGTGCCAGCTCACCACCGGACTCTGGGGCCAACGTCCTGACTTTC. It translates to CASSPPDSGANVLTF.